This passage covers 24 T cell receptor beta chains from one sample sequenced in a study of T cells in Graves' hyperthyroidism and ophthalmopathy. RNA transcripts were the template for amplifying TCR beta CDR3 regions. The HTBI primer set was used in a first-round RT-PCR of the TCR CDR3. From the multiplex PCR reads, TCRdb called clonotypes with MiXCR, one entry per CDR3 protein. The repertoire holds about 350,000 distinct CDR3 sequences, approximately 19% seen once, with approximately 4% in the top ten. The sample consisted of blood. These receptors originate from a woman aged 18-29 years with Graves' hyperthyroidism.

This clonotype was seen many times. The rearrangement links TRBV6-5 to TRBJ1-2; maybe TRBD1 (5 bases). The CDR3 is 13 amino acids. CDR1 is MNHEY, CDR2 SVGAGI, per germline. The germline V and J ends were trimmed by 4 bases and 8 bases, with 14 bases remaining between them. The CDR3 bases are TGTGCCAGCAGTTCTCAAGGAGGGGACGGCTACACCTTC. It translates to CASSSQGGDGYTF.

As concerns this clonotype: With a much larger clone just one base away, this may be a read error. The V call is TRBV29-1, the J call TRBJ1-2, with unresolved D. The V gene's germline CDR1 is SQVTM and CDR2 ANQGSEA. The V and J ends lost 8 bases and 4 bases respectively, with 17 bases between them. The CDR3 runs to 13 residues. The CDR3 sequence is CSIPSMGSYGYTF. The CDR3 DNA reads as TGCAGCATCCCTTCGATGGGGTCCTATGGCTACACCTTC.

The genes are TRBV19 and TRBJ1-1; D not certain. The CDR3 length is 14 residues. Germline CDR1 and CDR2: LNHDA and SQIVND (reference sequence). With 6 bases removed from V and 4 bases from J, the gap between germline ends came to 15 bases. The CDR3 region has the DNA TGTGCCAGTAGCATCTATGAGGGCCGCACTGAAGCTTTCTTT. It encodes CASSIYEGRTEAFF. The whole variable domain, filled in from reference TRBV19 and TRBJ1-1, reads DGGITQSPKYLFRKEGQNVTLSCEQNLNHDAMYWYRQDPGQGLRLIYYSQIVNDFQKGDIAEGYSVSREKKESFPLTVTSAQKNPTAFYLCASSIYEGRTEAFFGQGTRLTVV.

J is TRBJ1-1 and V is TRBV9; D unclear. Germline V lookup: CDR1 SGDLS, CDR2 YYNGEE. The CDR3 is made up of 16 amino acids. With 0 bases removed from V and 4 bases from J, the gap between germline ends came to 16 bases. As DNA, the CDR3 is TGTGCCAGCAGCGTAGGAAGCGGGCGGGAATCCACTGAAGCTTTCTTT. Translating it yields CASSVGSGRESTEAFF.

This clonotype was seen ten or more times. The rearrangement uses TRBV7-2 and TRBJ2-5; TRBD1 agrees at 7 bases. The CDR3 is 15 amino acids. CDR1 SGHTA and CDR2 FQGNSA come from the germline V gene. V dropped 5 bases and J dropped 5; count of bases not matched to a gene: 11. CDR3 amino acids: CASSTRQGGVETQYF. CDR3 in DNA: TGTGCCAGCAGCACCCGACAGGGCGGTGTGGAGACCCAGTACTTC.

There are many counts of this clonotype. The chain has TRBV7-3 and TRBJ1-5, with D hard to call. V was shortened by 5 bases and J by 5 bases, with 10 bases between the two germline ends. CDR3 size: 13 residues. Germline V gene lookup returns CDR1 SGHTA and CDR2 FQGTGA. The chain's CDR3 is CASSPGPDQPQHF. CDR3 bases: TGTGCCAGCAGCCCGGGTCCCGATCAGCCCCAGCATTTT.

Ten or more counts support this clonotype. The genes are TRBV2 and TRBJ1-5, with a possible D match to TRBD1 (5 bases). Per germline, CDR1 SNHLY and CDR2 FYNNEI. With 2 bases removed from V and 5 bases from J, the gap between germline ends came to 28 bases. The CDR3 runs 20 residues. The CDR3 spells CASSEWGTLSHWTFYQPQHF. As DNA, the CDR3 is TGTGCCAGCAGTGAATGGGGGACGCTAAGCCATTGGACCTTTTATCAGCCCCAGCATTTT.

This clonotype has a count of ten or more. This chain uses TRBV6-1 with TRBJ1-3, with D unresolved. In germline, CDR1 is MNHNS, CDR2 SASEGT. V lost 5 bases and J lost 4, with 12 bases in between. The CDR3 is 14 residues long. The CDR3 DNA follows: TGTGCCAGCAGTCCCTTACTGGGCGGAAACACCATATATTTT. Translation: CASSPLLGGNTIYF.

This sequence joins TRBV9 and TRBJ2-2; the D gene is possibly TRBD2 (5 bases). The CDR3 consists of 15 residues. V was trimmed by 4 bases and J by 2 bases, leaving 12 bases between them. Per the germline V gene, CDR1 is SGDLS and CDR2 is YYNGEE. This CDR3 is CASSISDSNTGELFF. The CDR3 DNA reads as TGTGCCAGCAGCATTAGCGACTCTAACACCGGGGAGCTGTTTTTT.

As regards this clonotype: The junction departs from the called germline gene at one end, perhaps through a read error. The CDR3 coding sequence is TGTGCCAGCAGTCCTATGAGTGGAGGCTATGGCTACACGTTC. The encoded protein is CASSPMSGGYGYTF. This sequence joins TRBV12-3 or TRBV12-4 and TRBJ1-2; D uncertain. CDR3 length equals 14 residues.

This sequence joins TRBV6-2 or TRBV6-3 and TRBJ1-2; 10 positions agree with TRBD1. The CDR3 is 16 amino acids. V was clipped by 6 bases and J by 4 bases; unmatched bases: 11. In germline, CDR1 is MNHEY, CDR2 SVGEGT. As DNA, the CDR3 is TGTGCCAGCAGCCCTGGACAGGGGGGTATTGGCTATGGCTACACCTTC. It translates to CASSPGQGGIGYGYTF.

This clonotype appeared many times. This sequence joins TRBV9 and TRBJ1-2; D remains ambiguous. CDR1 is SGDLS and CDR2 is YYNGEE in the germline V gene. Trimming took off 0 bases at V and 4 bases at J, with 10 bases between the two ends. CDR3 size: 14 residues. The CDR3 here is CASSVGAESYGYTF. Here the CDR3 DNA reads TGTGCCAGCAGCGTAGGGGCCGAGTCCTATGGCTACACCTTC.

This clonotype was detected a few times. The genes are TRBV3-1 and TRBJ2-2; no firm D call. The V end lost 2 bases, the J end lost 3 bases, and 7 bases lay between the germline ends. Germline assignment: CDR1 LGHDT and CDR2 YNNKEL (reference sequence). This CDR3 region has 14 residues. CDR3 nucleotide sequence: TGTGCCAGCAGCCAACAAGGGTACACCGGGGAGCTGTTTTTT. Its protein is CASSQQGYTGELFF.

As to this clonotype: One junction end does not reproduce the germline sequence, and a read error may be involved. The chain carries TRBV5-1 and TRBJ2-2, with unresolved D. The germline V gene encodes CDR1 SGHRS and CDR2 YFSETQ. This CDR3 has 15 amino acids. The chain's CDR3 is CASSLAVRNAGELFF. CDR3 in DNA: TGCGCCAGCAGCTTGGCCGTAAGGAACGCCGGGGAGCTGTTTTTT.

This clonotype was picked up many times. The chain has TRBV2 and TRBJ1-1; perhaps TRBD1 as D (5 bases). The V end lost 0 bases, the J end lost 0 bases, and 8 bases lay between the germline ends. CDR1 and CDR2 (germline): SNHLY, FYNNEI. The CDR3 extends over 15 amino acids. CDR3 coding DNA: TGTGCCAGCAGTGAAGCGGCAGGGATGAACACTGAAGCTTTCTTT. This codes for CASSEAAGMNTEAFF.

This clonotype was detected many times. The rearrangement uses TRBV19 and TRBJ1-2; D is ambiguous. The V end was cut by 6 bases, the J end by 1 base, with 6 bases between. From germline, CDR1 is LNHDA and CDR2 SQIVND (reference sequence). The CDR3 has 12 residues. The CDR3 protein is CASRGSNYGYTF. CDR3 in DNA: TGTGCCAGTAGAGGCAGTAACTATGGCTACACCTTC.

There are many counts of this clonotype. The chain combines TRBV6-1 with TRBJ2-7, with D perhaps matching TRBD1 (6 bases). Germline-derived CDR1 and CDR2 are MNHNS and SASEGT. V lost 6 bases and J lost 3, with 9 bases in between. This CDR3 is built from 12 residues. CDR3 residues: CASRQGFYEQYF. CDR3 DNA sequence: TGTGCCAGCAGGCAGGGGTTCTACGAGCAGTACTTC.

This clonotype came up a few times. V usage is TRBV6-2 or TRBV6-3 and J usage is TRBJ2-5; 8 positions agree with TRBD1. In germline, CDR1 is MNHEY, CDR2 SVGEGT. The junction had 8 bases not matched to a gene; V was cut back by 4 bases and J by 1 base. The CDR3 extends over 16 amino acids. For the CDR3, the DNA is TGTGCCAGCAGTTCCCTGACAGGGGCAGTCCAAGAGACCCAGTACTTC. Residues: CASSSLTGAVQETQYF.

The chain carries TRBV6-5 and TRBJ1-1, with 7 bases matching TRBD1. With 4 bases clipped from V and 1 base from J, the junction kept 6 bases outside the gene matches. The CDR3 is made up of 15 amino acids. Germline-derived CDR1 and CDR2 are MNHEY and SVGAGI. This chain's CDR3 is CASSSETGANTEAFF. CDR3 nucleotides: TGTGCCAGCAGTTCCGAAACAGGGGCGAACACTGAAGCTTTCTTT.

This clonotype was recorded at least ten times. The DNA is left out, because the CDR3 cannot be placed on it with certainty; the CDR3 is given as TCRdb lists it. CDR3 residues: CASSFFGQGIGEQYF. V gene TRBV6-5 combines with J gene TRBJ2-7; TRBD1, as called in the table, went unchecked against the DNA. The CDR3 region is 15 residues in length, termini included. In germline, CDR1 is MNHEY, CDR2 SVGAGI.

This clonotype has just a few counts. The chain uses TRBV5-1 and TRBJ1-6; D perhaps matches TRBD1 (6 bases). Germline V gives CDR1 SGHRS, CDR2 YFSETQ. There are 14 residues in the CDR3. The ends were cut back, 4 bases at V and 5 bases at J, with 10 bases in the middle. CDR3 in amino acids: CASSLYRDNSPLHF. The CDR3 region has the DNA TGCGCCAGCAGCCTATACAGGGATAATTCACCCCTCCACTTT.

This clonotype came up many times. This rearrangement joins TRBV20-1 to TRBJ1-1, with D possibly being TRBD1 (5 bases). CDR1 is DFQATT and CDR2 is SNEGSKA in the germline V gene (reference sequence). Trimming removed 3 bases from V and 4 bases from J, with 18 bases in between. The CDR3 loop spans 15 amino acids. This CDR3 is CSARGGFYLSTEAFF. For the CDR3, the DNA is TGCAGTGCTAGGGGGGGGTTCTATCTTAGCACTGAAGCTTTCTTT.

This clonotype was detected a few times. The chain recombines TRBV28 with TRBJ2-6; no reliable D call. Trimming removed 3 bases from V and 2 bases from J, with 5 bases in between. The CDR3 sequence is 14 residues long. Germline CDR1 and CDR2: MDHEN and SYDVKM. The chain's CDR3 is CASSFPTGANVLTF. In DNA form, the CDR3 reads TGTGCCAGCAGTTTTCCTACTGGGGCCAACGTCCTGACTTTC.

A remark on this clonotype: This clone may be a read error of a much larger clone one base away. The chain combines TRBV6-1 with TRBJ2-6; D is undetermined. The CDR3 consists of 16 residues. The germline CDR1 and CDR2 sequences are MNHNS and SASEGT. The CDR3 is CAGSEEAASGANVLTF. The DNA of the CDR3 is TGTGCCGGCAGTGAAGAGGCGGCCTCTGGGGCCAACGTCCTGACTTTC.